Sequencing of this TCR beta chain was carried out in a study of blood T cells in healthy people across ages. Sample-barcoded 5' priming and a J-beta primer mix drove a second PCR of about 6 to 12 cycles. TCRdb processed the 5' RACE reads anew with MiXCR; each CDR3 protein has one entry. The sample yields a few hundred thousand distinct CDR3 sequences, about a quarter seen once. The CDR3 sequence is 12 residues long. Germline trimming cut 5 bases from V and 9 bases from J; bases unmatched to any gene: 3. CDR1 is SNHLY and CDR2 is FYNNEI in the germline V gene. As concerns this clonotype: This sequence may be a read error, since a much larger clone differs from it by one base.

These same records also appear under a second study, on T cells of mothers and their children.

Sequenced material: blood. This TCR derives from a boy younger than 10 in good health. The chain links TRBV2 to TRBJ2-1, with 8 bases identical to TRBD1. The CDR3 reads CASSRQGIEQFF. CDR3 in DNA: TGTGCCAGCAGTCGACAGGGGATTGAGCAGTTCTTC.